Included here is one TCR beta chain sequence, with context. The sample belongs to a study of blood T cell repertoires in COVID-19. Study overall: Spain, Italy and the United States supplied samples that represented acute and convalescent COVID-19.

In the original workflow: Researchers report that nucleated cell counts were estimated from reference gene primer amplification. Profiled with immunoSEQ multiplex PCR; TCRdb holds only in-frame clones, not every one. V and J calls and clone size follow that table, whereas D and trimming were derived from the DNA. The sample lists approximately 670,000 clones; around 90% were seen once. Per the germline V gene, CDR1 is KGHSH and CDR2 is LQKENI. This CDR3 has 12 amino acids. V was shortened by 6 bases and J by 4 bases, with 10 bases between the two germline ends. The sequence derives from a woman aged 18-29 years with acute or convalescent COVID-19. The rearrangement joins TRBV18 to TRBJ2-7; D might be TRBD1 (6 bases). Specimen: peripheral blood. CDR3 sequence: CASSTGQYEQYF. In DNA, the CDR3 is TGTGCCAGCTCGACAGGCCAATACGAGCAGTACTTC.